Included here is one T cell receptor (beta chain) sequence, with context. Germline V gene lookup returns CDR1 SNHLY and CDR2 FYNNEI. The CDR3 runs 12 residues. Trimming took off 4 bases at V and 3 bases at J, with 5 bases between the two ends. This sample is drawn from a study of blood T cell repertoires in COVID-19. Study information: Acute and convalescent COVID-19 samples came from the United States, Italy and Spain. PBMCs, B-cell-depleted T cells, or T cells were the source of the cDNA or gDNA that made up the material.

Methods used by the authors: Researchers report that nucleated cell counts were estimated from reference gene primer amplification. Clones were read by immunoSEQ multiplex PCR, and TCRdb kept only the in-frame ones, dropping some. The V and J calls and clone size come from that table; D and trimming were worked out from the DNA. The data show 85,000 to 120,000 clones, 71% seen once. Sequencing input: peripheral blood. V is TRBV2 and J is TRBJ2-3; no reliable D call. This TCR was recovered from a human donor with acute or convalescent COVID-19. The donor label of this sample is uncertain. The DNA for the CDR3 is TGTGCCAGCAGTGGGCCTACAGATACGCAGTATTTT. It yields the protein CASSGPTDTQYF.